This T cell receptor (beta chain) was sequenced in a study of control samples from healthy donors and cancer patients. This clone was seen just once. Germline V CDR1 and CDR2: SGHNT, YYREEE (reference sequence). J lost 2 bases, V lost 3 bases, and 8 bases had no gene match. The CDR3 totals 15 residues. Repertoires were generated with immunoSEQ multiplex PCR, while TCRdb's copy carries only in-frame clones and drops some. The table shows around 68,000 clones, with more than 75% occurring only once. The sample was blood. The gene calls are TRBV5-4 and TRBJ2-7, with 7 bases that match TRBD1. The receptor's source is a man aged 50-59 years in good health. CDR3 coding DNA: TGTGCCAGCAGCTCGATAGGGACAGCCCCCTACGAGCAGTACTTC. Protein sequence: CASSSIGTAPYEQYF. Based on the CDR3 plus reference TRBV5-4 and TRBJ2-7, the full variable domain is ETGVTQSPTHLIKTRGQQVTLRCSSQSGHNTVSWYQQALGQGPQFIFQYYREEENGRGNFPPRFSGLQFPNYSSELNVNALELDDSALYLCASSSIGTAPYEQYFGPGTRLTVT.